What follows is one T cell receptor (beta chain) and its context. The CDR3 sequence is 17 residues long. Germline V lookup: CDR1 SQVTM, CDR2 ANQGSEA. Trimming removed 2 bases from V and 3 bases from J; junction bases left unmatched: 14. Assay: immunoSEQ multiplex PCR; the TCRdb copy retains only in-frame clones and omits some. Here the sample spans roughly 1,500,000 clones, approximately 98% being singletons. The sample belongs to a study of shared clonotypes between healthy human individuals. The sequence came from a man aged 30-40 years in good health. The V gene is TRBV29-1, the J gene TRBJ2-7, with 9 positions matching TRBD1. Sequencing was done on a sample of naive CD4+ T cells sorted from blood. Subset here: CD45RA+ positively selected. The CDR3 loop is CSVEYKKGQGVRYEQYF. The CDR3, as DNA: TGCAGCGTTGAATATAAGAAGGGACAGGGCGTCCGCTACGAGCAGTACTTC.